The rows below give T cell receptor beta chains drawn from one sample of a study of identical twins' blood T cells. TCRdb itself ran the 5' RACE reads through MiXCR, one entry per CDR3 protein. The sample has roughly 380,000 distinct CDR3 sequences, roughly 28% seen once. Source material: PBMCs. The receptors shown here come from a woman aged 18 to 49 in good health. CDR3s include the opening cysteine and the closing phenylalanine or tryptophan. Each record gives: V gene, D gene, J gene, CDR3 protein. A D gene is named only where the DNA matches it firmly.

TRBV6-2/TRBV6-3	NA	TRBJ1-1	CASGRDGGTEAFF
TRBV6-2/TRBV6-3	TRBD2	TRBJ2-2	CATRTSGSPGELFF
TRBV19	NA	TRBJ1-1	CASTGRGTEAFF
TRBV20-1	NA	TRBJ2-1	CSAVSRRSGPSYNELFF
TRBV7-9	NA	TRBJ2-3	CASSSRGWTDTQYF
TRBV4-1	NA	TRBJ1-3	CASSQLTGNTIYF
TRBV6-2/TRBV6-3	NA	TRBJ2-1	CASRLGYNEQFF
TRBV6-1	TRBD2	TRBJ2-1	CASAERLAGTREQFF
TRBV20-1	NA	TRBJ1-2	CSASNGYYGYTF
TRBV29-1	NA	TRBJ1-1	CSVGKQGRIEAFF
TRBV20-1	NA	TRBJ1-1	CSAINSGIWNTEAFF
TRBV20-1	TRBD1	TRBJ1-6	CSATFRPYRGWSPLHF
TRBV11-2	TRBD1	TRBJ1-1	CASSSRGSEAFF
TRBV30	TRBD2	TRBJ2-7	CAWSVIAGASYEQYF
TRBV11-2	TRBD1	TRBJ1-3	CASSYLTGESGNTIYF
TRBV2	NA	TRBJ2-1	CASRDFSYNEQFF
TRBV3-1	NA	TRBJ1-1	CASSPQYFTSEAFF
TRBV20-1	NA	TRBJ1-5	CSAYDSSAQHF
TRBV20-1	NA	TRBJ1-5	CSAGTLDQPQHF
TRBV20-1	TRBD2	TRBJ2-3	CSARDIPGLPEYF
TRBV5-1	TRBD1	TRBJ1-4	CASSTQGQPNEKLFF
TRBV24-1	NA	TRBJ2-1	CATSDSSMDERFF
TRBV14	NA	TRBJ2-1	CASSRVDEQFF
TRBV20-1	NA	TRBJ1-6	CSAYSTAIYNPPLHF
TRBV7-9	TRBD1	TRBJ1-4	CASSFTTGTNEKLFF
TRBV5-1	TRBD1	TRBJ2-7	CASSFGTVGEQYF
TRBV7-2	NA	TRBJ1-5	CACSLRTESNQPQHF
TRBV30	NA	TRBJ1-1	CAWGRVAVGEAFF
TRBV12-3/TRBV12-4	NA	TRBJ2-7	CASSLRVPYEQYF
TRBV5-1	NA	TRBJ1-2	CASSLQGSEGYTF
TRBV6-5	NA	TRBJ2-5	CASSSTGVETQYF
TRBV20-1	NA	TRBJ2-7	CSAEKRGGYEQYF
TRBV10-3	NA	TRBJ2-5	CAIKGLGRETQYF
TRBV7-8	NA	TRBJ1-3	CASSLPGRGSGNTIYF
TRBV20-1	NA	TRBJ1-1	CSARDSTNTEAFF
TRBV9	TRBD2	TRBJ2-1	CASSLGLAVANEQFF
TRBV6-6	NA	TRBJ1-1	CASNDPQGEAFF
TRBV12-3/TRBV12-4	NA	TRBJ1-1	CASSPGENAEAFF
TRBV6-6	NA	TRBJ1-5	CASSYRSGKGDRPQHF